The present TCR beta chain was sequenced within a study of blood T cell repertoires in COVID-19. For the study at large: Researchers got acute and convalescent COVID-19 samples from the United States, Italy and Spain. PBMCs, B-cell-depleted T cells, or T cells provided the cDNA or gDNA that made up the material.

The CDR3 contains 15 residues. Germline assignment: CDR1 LGHNA and CDR2 YNFKEQ. V lost 3 bases to trimming and J lost 1 base, with 11 bases between them. Under the authors' procedure: By means of reference gene primer amplification, nucleated cell counts were estimated. The table came from immunoSEQ multiplex PCR; TCRdb's copy has only in-frame clones and leaves some out. V and J calls and clone size are as listed in that table; D and trimming were resolved from the DNA. The repertoire holds roughly 250,000 clones, with 65% to 85% as singletons. The rearrangement uses TRBV4-2 and TRBJ2-3, with a weak D call TRBD2 (6 bases). Sequencing was done on a sample of peripheral blood. The TCR was taken from a woman aged 40 to 49 with active or convalescent COVID-19. The CDR3 loop reads CASSQSSDGTDTQYF. The CDR3 nucleotides are TGTGCCAGCAGCCAGTCTAGCGACGGCACAGATACGCAGTATTTT.